The 10 T cell receptor beta chains presented below share a single source sample, sequenced in a study of OX40 agonist ivuxolimab in advanced cancers. Generated by immunoSEQ multiplex PCR, the TCRdb table keeps only in-frame clones and is missing some. The repertoire includes more than 50,000 clones, over 80% of them detected once, and 1.9% sits in the top ten. The sequences come from CD4+ or CD8+ T cells sorted from blood, collected in a trial of the OX40 agonist ivuxolimab. Receptors were obtained from an adult with an advanced solid tumor such as melanoma, head and neck, liver or kidney cancer.

The chain has TRBV5-8 and TRBJ2-1; D gene ambiguous. The CDR3 is 14 residues long. Per the germline V gene, CDR1 is SGHTS and CDR2 is YDEGEE. V shed 4 bases and J shed 1 base, with 9 bases lying between them. For the CDR3, the DNA is TGTGCCAGCAGCAGCTCTAGATCCTACAATGAGCAGTTCTTC. Protein product: CASSSSRSYNEQFF.

J is TRBJ1-5 and V is TRBV9, with D unclear. The CDR3 has 14 residues. The V gene lost 5 bases and the J gene lost 3 bases, with 12 bases spanning the gap. CDR1 is SGDLS and CDR2 is YYNGEE in the germline V gene. The DNA for the CDR3 is TGTGCCAGCAGTAAAGACGCGACCAATCAGCCCCAGCATTTT. Translation gives CASSKDATNQPQHF.

In nucleotides, the CDR3 is TGTGCCAGCAGCAAGATGACAGGGGGTGGTAATTCACCCCTCCACTTT. This gives the protein CASSKMTGGGNSPLHF. The chain uses TRBV7-2 and TRBJ1-6, with 9 bases that match TRBD1. The CDR3 covers 16 residues. The ends lost 5 bases at V and 6 bases at J; junction bases unmatched: 8. Germline V lookup: CDR1 SGHTA, CDR2 FQGNSA.

This chain joins TRBV5-1 and TRBJ1-1; D ambiguous. Germline values: CDR1 SGHRS, CDR2 YFSETQ. The CDR3 loop spans 14 amino acids. Trimming removed 4 bases at V and 12 bases at J, with 22 bases between. In DNA, the CDR3 is TGCGCCAGCAGCCCCGCCGATTCCCCCGGGATAACTTTCTTT. Protein sequence: CASSPADSPGITFF.

This chain connects TRBV6-5 to TRBJ2-3; a weak D match, TRBD1 (6 bases). V lost 8 bases and J lost 1, with 13 bases in between. CDR3 length equals 14 residues. Per germline, CDR1 MNHEY and CDR2 SVGAGI. The CDR3 bases are TGTGCCAGCTGTCCCCCAGGGGGCACAGATACGCAGTATTTT. It encodes CASCPPGGTDTQYF.

The chain recombines TRBV6-6 with TRBJ2-7; D is ambiguous. CDR3 size: 13 residues. The germline V and J ends were trimmed by 5 bases and 4 bases, with 12 bases remaining between them. CDR1 MNHNY and CDR2 SVGAGI come from the germline V gene (reference sequence). The CDR3 DNA reads TGTGCCAGCAGTCTGAGCCTCGGATACGAGCAGTACTTC. Its protein product is CASSLSLGYEQYF.

This chain joins TRBV18 and TRBJ1-2; D possibly corresponds to TRBD1 (6 bases). V gave up 0 bases and J gave up 7 bases, with 12 bases separating them. Per the germline V gene, CDR1 is KGHSH and CDR2 is LQKENI. The CDR3 extends over 14 amino acids. The CDR3 coding sequence is TGTGCCAGCTCACCACCACTACAGGGTTTTGGCTACACCTTC. Protein: CASSPPLQGFGYTF.

The rearrangement links TRBV28 to TRBJ1-4; 8 nucleotides line up with TRBD1. Trimming cost V 8 bases and J 7 bases; bases outside gene matches: 12. This CDR3 comprises 15 residues. Germline CDR1 reads MDHEN; CDR2 reads SYDVKM. The CDR3 region has the DNA TGTGCCAGCGGAAAATACAGGGGGAGAGTTGAAAAACTGTTTTTT. It yields the protein CASGKYRGRVEKLFF.

Only one count was recorded for this clone. V and J are TRBV4-3 and TRBJ1-5; a weak D match, TRBD1 (6 bases). The germline gives CDR1 LGHNA, CDR2 YSLEER. This CDR3 contains 15 residues. Trimming removed 4 bases at V and 5 bases at J, with 15 bases between. CDR3 sequence: CASSRNTGIDQPQHF. The DNA of the CDR3 is TGCGCCAGCAGCCGCAACACAGGGATTGATCAGCCCCAGCATTTT.

This chain links TRBV7-3 with TRBJ2-3, with TRBD1 matching over 10 bases. The CDR3 covers 16 residues. J lost 4 bases, V lost 5 bases, and 9 bases had no gene match. CDR1 SGHTA and CDR2 FQGTGA come from the germline V gene. This CDR3 reads CASSPSRDRGADTQYF. CDR3 coding DNA: TGTGCCAGCAGCCCTAGCCGGGACAGGGGTGCAGATACGCAGTATTTT.